The rows below give T cell receptor beta chains drawn from one sample of a study of T cells in Graves' hyperthyroidism and ophthalmopathy. TCRdb re-called the multiplex PCR reads through MiXCR, storing one row per CDR3 protein. The data contain about 350,000 distinct CDR3 sequences, approximately 15% of them seen just once; the ten biggest clones take up around 24%. The sequenced sample was blood. The origin of the receptors is a woman aged 30 to 39 with Graves' hyperthyroidism. The CDR3 runs from the conserved cysteine through the conserved F or W. Each record gives: V gene, clone size, D gene, J gene, CDR3 protein, CDR3 DNA. D genes are given only for firm matches. Some rows mark clone size as missing; the rest say once, few, many or name a class of expanded clone.

>TRBV4-3|few|NA|TRBJ2-1
CASSQAQGNEQFF
TGCGCCAGCAGCCAAGCTCAGGGCAATGAGCAGTTCTTC
>TRBV11-2|NA|NA|TRBJ2-1
CASSRLGSPNEQFF
TGTGCCAGCAGCCGATTGGGGTCGCCGAATGAGCAGTTCTTC
>TRBV11-2|NA|NA|TRBJ2-1
CASSVRLGGYNEQFF
TGTGCCAGCAGCGTCCGGCTCGGGGGATACAATGAGCAGTTCTTC
>TRBV28|NA|NA|TRBJ2-2
CASSLLVEGGDTGELFF
TGTGCCAGCAGTTTATTAGTGGAGGGGGGGGACACCGGGGAGCTGTTTTTT
>TRBV30|NA|TRBD1|TRBJ1-1
CAWSPGGGGTEAFF
TGTGCCTGGAGCCCAGGGGGGGGCGGGACTGAAGCTTTCTTT
>TRBV15|many|TRBD2|TRBJ2-7
CATSSTRGRVGEQYF
TGTGCCACCAGCAGTACCCGTGGGAGGGTGGGAGAGCAGTACTTC
>TRBV29-1|few|NA|TRBJ2-1
CSVPGGNSYNEQFF
TGCAGCGTTCCTGGGGGGAACTCCTACAATGAGCAGTTCTTC
>TRBV20-1|many|NA|TRBJ2-5
CSADPEETQYF
TGCAGCGCGGACCCCGAGGAGACCCAGTACTTC
>TRBV28|many|TRBD1|TRBJ1-4
CASSLETGVLPPTNEKLFF
TGTGCCAGCAGTTTAGAAACAGGGGTATTACCCCCAACTAATGAAAAACTGTTTTTT
>TRBV14|NA|TRBD2|TRBJ2-3
CASSRKGLAGGRRTDTQYF
TGTGCCAGCAGCCGGAAGGGACTAGCGGGAGGGCGGAGGACAGATACGCAGTATTTT
>TRBV15|NA|NA|TRBJ2-6
CATSRDRRGAGANVLTF
TGTGCCACCAGCAGAGATCGTCGGGGCGCTGGGGCCAACGTCCTGACTTTC
>TRBV20-1|many|NA|TRBJ2-7
CSAGPWTASYEQYF
TGCAGTGCTGGACCTTGGACAGCCTCCTACGAGCAGTACTTC
>TRBV4-1|few|TRBD2|TRBJ2-7
CASSQDPREGTYEQYF
TGCGCCAGCAGCCAAGACCCCCGGGAGGGTACCTACGAGCAGTACTTC
>TRBV3-1|many|NA|TRBJ1-1
CASSQLGGGTEAFF
TGTGCCAGCAGCCAATTGGGGGGAGGCACTGAAGCTTTCTTT
>TRBV2|many|NA|TRBJ2-3
CASSPTDTQYF
TGTGCCAGCAGTCCGACAGATACGCAGTATTTT
>TRBV29-1|many|TRBD1|TRBJ2-7
CSARTGSSYEQYF
TGCAGCGCTCGGACAGGGAGCTCCTACGAGCAGTACTTC
>TRBV18|NA|NA|TRBJ2-6
CASSPPISSGANVLTF
TGTGCCAGCTCACCACCGATTTCCTCTGGGGCCAACGTCCTGACTTTC
>TRBV11-2|many|NA|TRBJ2-7
CASSPTGGGTYEQYF
TGTGCCAGCAGCCCTACAGGGGGAGGGACCTACGAGCAGTACTTC
>TRBV7-7|many|NA|TRBJ2-1
CASSLGVGDNEQFF
TGTGCTAGCAGCCTAGGAGTAGGGGACAATGAGCAGTTCTTC
>TRBV19|many|TRBD1|TRBJ1-1
CASIPGQGPLNTEAFF
TGTGCCAGTATCCCGGGACAGGGTCCTTTAAACACTGAAGCTTTCTTT
>TRBV11-2|many|NA|TRBJ2-5
CASSLFSQETQYF
TGTGCCAGCAGCTTATTCTCCCAAGAGACCCAGTACTTC
>TRBV6-1|many|NA|TRBJ2-1
CASSRLAGIGNEQFF
TGTGCCAGCAGCCGGCTTGCGGGAATTGGCAATGAGCAGTTCTTC
>TRBV7-2|many|TRBD2|TRBJ2-5
CASSSRWGEGQAETQYF
TGTGCCAGCAGCTCGAGGTGGGGGGAGGGCCAAGCGGAGACCCAGTACTTC
>TRBV28|many|NA|TRBJ2-2
CASSSRGSNTGELFF
TGTGCCAGCAGTTCAAGGGGTTCGAACACCGGGGAGCTGTTTTTT
>TRBV6-5|NA|NA|TRBJ2-6
CASSYSIGSWLTPKPGANVLTF
TGTGCCAGCAGTTACTCGATAGGTTCTTGGCTAACTCCAAAACCTGGGGCCAACGTCCTGACTTTC
>TRBV5-1|few|NA|TRBJ2-5
CASSRTGRQETQYF
TGCGCCAGCAGCCGAACAGGACGGCAAGAGACCCAGTACTTC
>TRBV12-3/TRBV12-4|few|NA|TRBJ2-7
CASSFGRTYEQYF
TGTGCCAGCAGTTTTGGCAGAACCTACGAGCAGTACTTC
>TRBV18|few|TRBD1|TRBJ2-1
CASSPQGQGTYNEQFF
TGTGCCAGCTCACCACAGGGACAGGGAACCTACAATGAGCAGTTCTTC
>TRBV19|NA|NA|TRBJ1-4
CASSIYQGANEKLFF
TGTGCCAGTAGTATATATCAGGGAGCTAATGAAAAACTGTTTTTT
>TRBV20-1|few|NA|TRBJ2-7
CSVLALAGPKNEQYF
TGCAGTGTCCTAGCGTTGGCGGGCCCCAAAAACGAGCAGTACTTC
>TRBV20-1|NA|TRBD2|TRBJ2-3
CSALQTLAGTDTQYF
TGCAGTGCTCTCCAAACACTAGCGGGCACAGATACGCAGTATTTT
>TRBV27|many|NA|TRBJ2-7
CASSLKGYTYEQYF
TGTGCCAGCAGTTTGAAGGGGTATACCTACGAGCAGTACTTC
>TRBV30|few|TRBD2|TRBJ2-3
CAWGTGGSGTDTQYF
TGTGCCTGGGGCACCGGGGGGAGTGGGACAGATACGCAGTATTTT
>TRBV6-5|few|TRBD2|TRBJ2-1
CASSYSPGLARVREQFF
TGTGCCAGCAGTTACTCTCCGGGACTAGCGAGAGTACGGGAGCAGTTCTTC
>TRBV6-2/TRBV6-3|few|NA|TRBJ2-3
CASSPRGASTDTQYF
TGTGCCAGCAGTCCACGGGGTGCTAGCACAGATACGCAGTATTTT
>TRBV7-2|many|TRBD2|TRBJ2-5
CASSLSSGETQYF
TGTGCCAGCAGCTTGTCTAGCGGAGAGACCCAGTACTTC
>TRBV6-9|NA|TRBD2|TRBJ2-1
CASSYPLSGIGSNEQFF
TGTGCCAGCAGTTACCCCCTTAGCGGGATAGGGAGCAATGAGCAGTTCTTC
>TRBV18|many|TRBD1|TRBJ2-2
CASSRDRASTGELFF
TGTGCCAGCTCACGGGACAGGGCGAGTACCGGGGAGCTGTTTTTT
>TRBV11-2|many|NA|TRBJ1-2
CASSPMRGPAYGYTF
TGTGCCAGCAGCCCGATGCGGGGTCCGGCCTATGGCTACACCTTC
>TRBV3-1|NA|TRBD2|TRBJ2-2
CASSHGTSGSFSGELFF
TGTGCCAGCAGCCACGGGACTAGCGGGTCTTTCTCCGGGGAGCTGTTTTTT
>TRBV4-1|many|NA|TRBJ2-5
CASSQDTGQETQYF
TGCGCCAGCAGCCAAGACACAGGCCAAGAGACCCAGTACTTC
>TRBV5-1|NA|TRBD2|TRBJ2-1
CASSDGGLAGDNEQFF
TGCGCCAGCAGCGACGGGGGACTAGCGGGAGACAATGAGCAGTTCTTC
>TRBV12-3/TRBV12-4|NA|TRBD2|TRBJ2-3
CACEGLAGDTQYF
TGTGCCTGCGAGGGACTAGCTGGAGATACGCAGTATTTT
>TRBV9|NA|NA|TRBJ1-3
CASSPTTGGTGNTIYF
TGTGCCAGCAGCCCTACGACCGGGGGGACTGGAAACACCATATATTTT
>TRBV19|NA|NA|TRBJ1-1
CASKVIRVDENTEAFF
TGTGCCAGTAAAGTAATAAGGGTTGACGAGAACACTGAAGCTTTCTTT
>TRBV7-3|NA|NA|TRBJ2-7
CASSGCQGMDEQYF
TGTGCCAGCAGCGGGTGCCAGGGGATGGACGAGCAGTACTTC
>TRBV19|NA|NA|TRBJ1-2
CASSGPGFAYGYTF
TGTGCCAGTAGTGGCCCCGGATTTGCCTATGGCTACACCTTC
>TRBV12-3/TRBV12-4|few|NA|TRBJ2-1
CASSETTGVFNEQFF
TGTGCCAGCAGTGAGACAACCGGAGTGTTCAATGAGCAGTTCTTC
>TRBV9|NA|NA|TRBJ1-2
CASSAGPTYGYTF
TGTGCCAGCAGCGCGGGACCCACCTATGGCTACACCTTC
>TRBV6-2/TRBV6-3|many|TRBD1|TRBJ2-1
CASSYSYRGSNEQFF
TGTGCCAGCAGTTACTCCTACAGGGGTAGTAATGAGCAGTTCTTC
>TRBV7-3|few|TRBD2|TRBJ2-2
CASSKKAGLAGANTGELFF
TGTGCCAGCAGCAAAAAAGCTGGACTAGCGGGAGCGAACACCGGGGAGCTGTTTTTT
>TRBV28|many|TRBD1|TRBJ1-2
CAGKDRGTYGYTF
TGTGCCGGAAAGGACAGGGGTACTTATGGCTACACCTTC
>TRBV18|NA|TRBD1|TRBJ2-5
CASSPTRGLLETQYF
TGTGCCAGCTCACCGACCAGGGGGCTTTTAGAGACCCAGTACTTC